A single sample is the source of the 6 T cell receptor beta chains below, sequenced in a study of blood T cell repertoires in COVID-19. TCRdb keeps only in-frame clones here, not all; method: immunoSEQ multiplex PCR. Here the sample spans hundreds of thousands of clones, 85% being singletons. The sample taken for sequencing was peripheral blood. The receptors stem from a human donor in a cohort sampled during active COVID-19.

V usage is TRBV10-3 and J usage is TRBJ1-4; tentative D call: TRBD1 (6 bases). The CDR3 is made up of 14 amino acids. Trimming took 6 bases from V and 2 from J, leaving 10 bases between them. Germline loops: CDR1 ENHRY, CDR2 SYGVKD. CDR3 coding DNA: TGTGCCATCAGCAGGGGAGGGACTAATGAAAAACTGTTTTTT. Its protein product is CAISRGGTNEKLFF.

This clone showed up just a few times. The chain links TRBV6-5 to TRBJ1-1; D call uncertain. The V gene's germline CDR1 is MNHEY and CDR2 SVGAGI. The CDR3 loop spans 12 amino acids. Trimming stripped 6 bases from V and 5 bases from J, with 10 bases between. In nucleotides, the CDR3 is TGTGCCAGCAGGGAGGGAGGAACTGAAGCTTTCTTT. This codes for CASREGGTEAFF.

This chain connects TRBV6-1 to TRBJ1-2, with 12 bases aligning to TRBD1. This CDR3 has 15 residues. J was trimmed by 8 bases and V by 2 bases; bases with no gene match: 6. Germline V CDR1 and CDR2: MNHNS, SASEGT. The CDR3 sequence is CASSELGQGASGYTF. The CDR3 DNA is TGTGCCAGCAGTGAATTGGGACAGGGGGCGAGCGGCTACACCTTC.

This clone was observed once. The rearrangement uses TRBV18 and TRBJ2-2, with D unclear. The CDR3 is 12 amino acids. Germline V gives CDR1 KGHSH, CDR2 LQKENI. Trimming cost V 4 bases and J 2 bases, with 2 bases left between them. The DNA for the CDR3 is TGTGCCAGCTCACTAAACACCGGGGAGCTGTTTTTT. Translating it yields CASSLNTGELFF.

This chain joins TRBV14 and TRBJ2-3, with D tentatively TRBD2 (6 bases). Germline V CDR1 and CDR2: SGHDN, FVKESK. The length of the CDR3 is 15 residues. The V end lost 4 bases, the J end lost 4 bases, and 15 bases lay between the germline ends. The DNA of the CDR3 is TGTGCCAGCAGCCGGGACTCTTACGGGGCAGATACGCAGTATTTT. Its protein is CASSRDSYGADTQYF.

The chain carries TRBV6-2 or TRBV6-3 and TRBJ2-7; 7 nucleotides match TRBD1. The CDR3 runs to 16 residues. Germline CDR1 MNHEY, CDR2 SVGEGT. The J segment lost 3 bases and the V segment lost 1 base, leaving 9 bases of the junction unmatched. This chain's CDR3 is CASSYLVTGIDYEQYF. In DNA, the CDR3 is TGTGCCAGCAGTTACTTAGTGACAGGGATCGACTACGAGCAGTACTTC.